A selection of T cell receptor beta chains follows, all from one sample in a study of blood T cell repertoires in COVID-19. TCRdb keeps only in-frame clones here, not all; method: immunoSEQ multiplex PCR. Among roughly 110,000 clones listed, approximately 86% were seen once. The specimen was peripheral blood. The receptors originated from a man aged 35 to 55 with acute or convalescent COVID-19. Both conserved end residues are part of each CDR3. A D gene is named only where the DNA matches it firmly. The size of a clone is reported for some rows only, either as once, few or many, or as a class for expanded clones.

cdr3_aa: CASSQAGSNEKLFF; cdr3_nt: TGTGCCAGCAGCCAAGCGGGATCTAATGAAAAACTGTTTTTT; clone_size: few; j_call: TRBJ1-4; v_call: TRBV3-1/TRBV3-2; d_call: NA
cdr3_aa: CASSLRRGGDEKLFF; cdr3_nt: TGTGCCAGCAGCTTACGGCGAGGAGGGGACGAAAAACTGTTTTTT; clone_size: NA; j_call: TRBJ1-4; v_call: TRBV7-2; d_call: NA
cdr3_aa: CASSVKGRVGQPQHF; cdr3_nt: TGCGCCAGCAGTGTTAAAGGGAGGGTTGGTCAGCCCCAGCATTTT; clone_size: NA; j_call: TRBJ1-5; v_call: TRBV10-1; d_call: NA
cdr3_aa: CASSERTSGTTGELFF; cdr3_nt: TGCGCCAGCAGCGAAAGGACTAGCGGTACCACCGGGGAGCTGTTTTTT; clone_size: NA; j_call: TRBJ2-2; v_call: TRBV5-1; d_call: TRBD2
cdr3_aa: CASSLGLGVDRSQDTQYF; cdr3_nt: TGTGCCAGCAGCTTAGGTCTCGGGGTTGATCGGTCCCAAGATACGCAGTATTTT; clone_size: NA; j_call: TRBJ2-3; v_call: TRBV13; d_call: NA
cdr3_aa: CASSQDLGGLGNEQFF; cdr3_nt: TGCGCCAGCAGCCAAGACCTAGGGGGCCTAGGCAATGAGCAGTTCTTC; clone_size: NA; j_call: TRBJ2-1; v_call: TRBV4-3; d_call: TRBD1
cdr3_aa: CASSPGVDNSPLHF; cdr3_nt: TGTGCCAGCTCACCCGGGGTAGATAATTCACCCCTCCACTTT; clone_size: NA; j_call: TRBJ1-6; v_call: TRBV18; d_call: NA
cdr3_aa: CASSYRGGVSYNEQFF; cdr3_nt: TGTGCCAGCAGTTACCGCGGAGGGGTGTCCTACAATGAGCAGTTCTTC; clone_size: NA; j_call: TRBJ2-1; v_call: TRBV6-2/TRBV6-3; d_call: NA
cdr3_aa: CASSFRLAGGSETQYF; cdr3_nt: TGCGCCAGCAGCTTTCGACTAGCGGGAGGAAGTGAGACCCAGTACTTC; clone_size: NA; j_call: TRBJ2-5; v_call: TRBV5-1; d_call: TRBD2
cdr3_aa: CASSLAAYNEQFF; cdr3_nt: TGTGCCAGCTCACTAGCGGCTTACAATGAGCAGTTCTTC; clone_size: NA; j_call: TRBJ2-1; v_call: TRBV18; d_call: NA
cdr3_aa: CASSTIDFGGADTEAFF; cdr3_nt: TGTGCCAGCAGCACAATCGACTTTGGGGGGGCCGACACTGAAGCTTTCTTT; clone_size: NA; j_call: TRBJ1-1; v_call: TRBV6-2/TRBV6-3; d_call: NA
cdr3_aa: CASSQGGAGNTIYF; cdr3_nt: TGTGCCAGCAGCCAGGGGGGGGCTGGAAACACCATATATTTT; clone_size: NA; j_call: TRBJ1-3; v_call: TRBV4-2; d_call: NA
cdr3_aa: CASSLATQGGTEAFF; cdr3_nt: TGTGCCAGCAGCTTAGCGACGCAGGGGGGAACTGAAGCTTTCTTT; clone_size: NA; j_call: TRBJ1-1; v_call: TRBV11-2; d_call: TRBD1
cdr3_aa: CASSLRGQGGTDTQYF; cdr3_nt: TGTGCCAGCAGTTTACGTGGGCAGGGTGGCACAGATACGCAGTATTTT; clone_size: NA; j_call: TRBJ2-3; v_call: TRBV27; d_call: NA
cdr3_aa: CASSQGGGSYGYTF; cdr3_nt: TGCGCCAGCAGCCAAGGAGGGGGATCGTATGGCTACACCTTC; clone_size: NA; j_call: TRBJ1-2; v_call: TRBV4-1; d_call: NA
cdr3_aa: CASSTGQGSQPQHF; cdr3_nt: TGCGCCAGCAGCACGGGACAGGGGAGTCAGCCCCAGCATTTT; clone_size: NA; j_call: TRBJ1-5; v_call: TRBV5-1; d_call: TRBD1
cdr3_aa: CASSLGNYGYTF; cdr3_nt: TGTGCCAGCAGCTTGGGCAACTATGGCTACACCTTC; clone_size: NA; j_call: TRBJ1-2; v_call: TRBV7-9; d_call: NA
cdr3_aa: CASSLGPLRTATNSPLHF; cdr3_nt: TGTGCCAGCAGCTTAGGCCCATTAAGGACAGCAACAAATTCACCCCTCCACTTT; clone_size: NA; j_call: TRBJ1-6; v_call: TRBV7-2; d_call: NA
cdr3_aa: CASSVLARGYNEQFF; cdr3_nt: TGTGCCAGCAGCGTACTAGCGAGAGGCTACAATGAGCAGTTCTTC; clone_size: NA; j_call: TRBJ2-1; v_call: TRBV9; d_call: NA
cdr3_aa: CASSLAGSYNEQFF; cdr3_nt: TGTGCCAGCAGCTTGGCGGGTAGTTACAATGAGCAGTTCTTC; clone_size: NA; j_call: TRBJ2-1; v_call: TRBV5-4; d_call: NA
cdr3_aa: CASGSGYLAGVYNEQFF; cdr3_nt: TGTGCTAGTGGTTCCGGGTACCTAGCGGGAGTCTACAATGAGCAGTTCTTC; clone_size: NA; j_call: TRBJ2-1; v_call: TRBV12-5; d_call: TRBD2
cdr3_aa: CASSQEGSSYNSPLHF; cdr3_nt: TGTGCCAGCTCACAAGAGGGTAGCTCCTATAATTCACCCCTCCACTTT; clone_size: NA; j_call: TRBJ1-6; v_call: TRBV18; d_call: NA
cdr3_aa: CASSNLGGEAFF; cdr3_nt: TGTGCCAGCTCCAACCTTGGGGGGGAAGCTTTCTTT; clone_size: NA; j_call: TRBJ1-1; v_call: TRBV18; d_call: NA
cdr3_aa: CASSISAGGLGQPQHF; cdr3_nt: TGTGCCAGTAGTATATCGGCAGGGGGCTTGGGTCAGCCCCAGCATTTT; clone_size: NA; j_call: TRBJ1-5; v_call: TRBV19; d_call: TRBD1
cdr3_aa: CASGFSIPTNEKLFF; cdr3_nt: TGTGCCAGCGGCTTCTCGATACCAACTAATGAAAAACTGTTTTTT; clone_size: NA; j_call: TRBJ1-4; v_call: TRBV2; d_call: NA
cdr3_aa: CASSVEGGAYGYTF; cdr3_nt: TGTGCCAGCAGCGTAGAAGGGGGGGCCTATGGCTACACCTTC; clone_size: NA; j_call: TRBJ1-2; v_call: TRBV9; d_call: NA
cdr3_aa: CASSLGGGLAHNEQYF; cdr3_nt: TGTGCCAGCAGCTTGGGAGGGGGACTAGCTCACAACGAGCAGTACTTC; clone_size: NA; j_call: TRBJ2-7; v_call: TRBV5-4; d_call: TRBD2
cdr3_aa: CASSQEARVGTEAFF; cdr3_nt: TGTGCCAGCAGCCAAGAAGCCCGGGTAGGCACTGAAGCTTTCTTT; clone_size: NA; j_call: TRBJ1-1; v_call: TRBV4-2; d_call: NA
cdr3_aa: CASSPAGRPDTQYF; cdr3_nt: TGTGCCAGCAGCCCCGCAGGGCGTCCAGATACGCAGTATTTT; clone_size: NA; j_call: TRBJ2-3; v_call: TRBV7-9; d_call: NA
cdr3_aa: CASSFDREWANEQFF; cdr3_nt: TGTGCCAGCAGTTTTGACAGGGAATGGGCCAATGAGCAGTTCTTC; clone_size: NA; j_call: TRBJ2-1; v_call: TRBV27; d_call: TRBD1
cdr3_aa: CASSRDRGQFF; cdr3_nt: TGCGCCAGCAGCCGTGACAGGGGTCAGTTCTTC; clone_size: NA; j_call: TRBJ2-1; v_call: TRBV5-1; d_call: TRBD1
cdr3_aa: CASSSGQGNNSPLHF; cdr3_nt: TGTGCCAGCAGCTCCGGACAGGGCAATAATTCACCCCTCCACTTT; clone_size: NA; j_call: TRBJ1-6; v_call: TRBV7-2; d_call: TRBD1
cdr3_aa: CASSLDMREGNTIYF; cdr3_nt: TGTGCCAGCAGCTTGGACATGAGGGAAGGAAACACCATATATTTT; clone_size: once; j_call: TRBJ1-3; v_call: TRBV5-4; d_call: NA
cdr3_aa: CASKPGQPYGYTF; cdr3_nt: TGTGCCAGCAAACCGGGACAGCCGTATGGCTACACCTTC; clone_size: NA; j_call: TRBJ1-2; v_call: TRBV6-5; d_call: TRBD1
cdr3_aa: CASTKTGLTNYGYTF; cdr3_nt: TGTGCCAGTACCAAAACAGGACTAACTAACTATGGCTACACCTTC; clone_size: NA; j_call: TRBJ1-2; v_call: TRBV19; d_call: NA
cdr3_aa: CAWSVGGNSNQPQHF; cdr3_nt: TGTGCCTGGAGTGTAGGAGGGAATAGCAATCAGCCCCAGCATTTT; clone_size: NA; j_call: TRBJ1-5; v_call: TRBV30; d_call: NA
cdr3_aa: CSVEGLYTDTQYF; cdr3_nt: TGCAGCGTTGAGGGGCTCTACACAGATACGCAGTATTTT; clone_size: NA; j_call: TRBJ2-3; v_call: TRBV29-1; d_call: NA
cdr3_aa: CASSPLLAGGVNEQFF; cdr3_nt: TGTGCCAGCTCACCTCTACTAGCGGGAGGGGTCAATGAGCAGTTCTTC; clone_size: NA; j_call: TRBJ2-1; v_call: TRBV18; d_call: TRBD2
cdr3_aa: CASSQDGQAEAFF; cdr3_nt: TGTGCCAGCAGCCAGGATGGACAGGCTGAAGCTTTCTTT; clone_size: NA; j_call: TRBJ1-1; v_call: TRBV3-1/TRBV3-2; d_call: TRBD1
cdr3_aa: CATQKGGDEKLFF; cdr3_nt: TGTGCCACCCAGAAGGGGGGGGATGAAAAACTGTTTTTT; clone_size: NA; j_call: TRBJ1-4; v_call: TRBV19; d_call: NA
cdr3_aa: CASSHRGRTTNEKLFF; cdr3_nt: TGCGCCAGCAGCCACAGAGGGCGGACAACTAATGAAAAACTGTTTTTT; clone_size: NA; j_call: TRBJ1-4; v_call: TRBV4-1; d_call: NA
cdr3_aa: CASSQDGRETGELFF; cdr3_nt: TGTGCCAGCAGCCAAGACGGGCGGGAGACCGGGGAGCTGTTTTTT; clone_size: few; j_call: TRBJ2-2; v_call: TRBV4-2; d_call: TRBD2